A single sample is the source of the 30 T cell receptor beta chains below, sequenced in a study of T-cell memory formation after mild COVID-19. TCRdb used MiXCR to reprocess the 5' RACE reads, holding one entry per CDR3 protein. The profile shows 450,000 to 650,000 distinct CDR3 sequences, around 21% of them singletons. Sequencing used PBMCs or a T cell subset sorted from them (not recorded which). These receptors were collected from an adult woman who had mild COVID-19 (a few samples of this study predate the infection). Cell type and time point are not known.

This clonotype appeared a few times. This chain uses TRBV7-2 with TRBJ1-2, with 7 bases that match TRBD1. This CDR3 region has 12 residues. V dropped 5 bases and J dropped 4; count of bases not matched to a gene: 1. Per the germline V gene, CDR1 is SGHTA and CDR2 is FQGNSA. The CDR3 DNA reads TGTGCCAGCAGCAACAGGGGCTATGGCTACACCTTC. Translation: CASSNRGYGYTF.

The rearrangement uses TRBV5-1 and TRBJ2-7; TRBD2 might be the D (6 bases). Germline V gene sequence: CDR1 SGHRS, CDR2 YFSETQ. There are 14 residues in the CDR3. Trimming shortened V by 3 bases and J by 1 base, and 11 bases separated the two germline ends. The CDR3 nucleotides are TGCGCCAGCAGCTATACGGCGGGATCCTACGAGCAGTACTTC. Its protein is CASSYTAGSYEQYF.

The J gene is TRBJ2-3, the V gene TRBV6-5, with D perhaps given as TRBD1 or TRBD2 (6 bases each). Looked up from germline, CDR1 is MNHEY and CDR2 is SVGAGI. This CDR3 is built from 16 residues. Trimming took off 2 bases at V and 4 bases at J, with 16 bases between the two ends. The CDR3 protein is CASSYGPGAPPDTQYF. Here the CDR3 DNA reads TGTGCCAGCAGTTACGGGCCGGGGGCCCCTCCAGATACGCAGTATTTT.

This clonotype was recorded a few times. This chain's CDR3 is CASYGYRAEGYTF. The CDR3 DNA reads as TGTGCCAGCTATGGGTACAGGGCGGAAGGCTACACCTTC. The rearrangement joins TRBV12-3 or TRBV12-4 to TRBJ1-2; the D gene is possibly TRBD1 (6 bases). V lost 8 bases and J 8 bases, leaving 18 bases between the germline ends. The CDR3 has 13 amino acids.

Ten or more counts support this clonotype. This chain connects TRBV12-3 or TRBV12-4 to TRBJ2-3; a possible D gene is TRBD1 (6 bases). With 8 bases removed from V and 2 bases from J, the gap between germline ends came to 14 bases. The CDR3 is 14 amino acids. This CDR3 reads CASDFGQNTDTQYF. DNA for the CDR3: TGTGCCAGCGACTTTGGACAGAACACAGATACGCAGTATTTT.

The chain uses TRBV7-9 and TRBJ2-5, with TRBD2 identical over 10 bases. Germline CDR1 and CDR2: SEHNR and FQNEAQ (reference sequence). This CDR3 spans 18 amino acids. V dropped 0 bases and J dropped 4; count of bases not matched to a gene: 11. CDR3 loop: CASSLAALLAGVPETQYF. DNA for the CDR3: TGTGCCAGCAGCTTAGCGGCTTTGCTAGCGGGAGTTCCAGAGACCCAGTACTTC.

In DNA, the CDR3 is TGTGCCAGCAGATCGCCGGGGCAAGAGACCCAGTACTTC. This translates into CASRSPGQETQYF. The J gene is TRBJ2-5, the V gene TRBV6-5; weak D call: TRBD2 (5 bases). V gave up 6 bases and J gave up 2 bases, with 10 bases separating them. The CDR3 extends over 13 amino acids. Germline-derived CDR1 and CDR2 are MNHEY and SVGAGI.

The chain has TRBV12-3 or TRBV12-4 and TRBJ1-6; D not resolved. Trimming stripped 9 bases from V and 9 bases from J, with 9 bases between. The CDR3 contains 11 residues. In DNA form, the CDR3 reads TGTGCCAGTGCTCGGAGTTCACCCCTCCACTTT. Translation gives CASARSSPLHF.

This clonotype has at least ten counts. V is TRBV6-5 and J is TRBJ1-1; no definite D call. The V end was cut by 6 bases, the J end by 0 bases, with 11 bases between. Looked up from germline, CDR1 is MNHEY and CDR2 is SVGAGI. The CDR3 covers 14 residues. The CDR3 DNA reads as TGTGCCAGCAGCCGTCAGCGTATGAACACTGAAGCTTTCTTT. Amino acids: CASSRQRMNTEAFF.

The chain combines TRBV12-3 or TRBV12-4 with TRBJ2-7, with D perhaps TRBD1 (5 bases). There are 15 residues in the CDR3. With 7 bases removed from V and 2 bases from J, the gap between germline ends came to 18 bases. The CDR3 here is CASNYHRNQPYEQYF. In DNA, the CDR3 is TGTGCCAGCAACTACCACAGGAACCAACCCTACGAGCAGTACTTC.

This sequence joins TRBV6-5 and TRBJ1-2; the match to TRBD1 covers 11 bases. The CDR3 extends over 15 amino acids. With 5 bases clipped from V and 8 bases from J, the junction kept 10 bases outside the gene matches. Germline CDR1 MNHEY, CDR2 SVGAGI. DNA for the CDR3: TGTGCCAGCAGTCATTTTGGACAGGGGGCCCACGGCTACACCTTC. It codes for CASSHFGQGAHGYTF.

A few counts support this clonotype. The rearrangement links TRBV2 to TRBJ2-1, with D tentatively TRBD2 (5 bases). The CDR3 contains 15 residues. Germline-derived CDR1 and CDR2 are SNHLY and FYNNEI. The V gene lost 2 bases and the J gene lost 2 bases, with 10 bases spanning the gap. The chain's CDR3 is CASSELATTYNEQFF. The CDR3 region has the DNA TGTGCCAGCAGTGAACTCGCGACTACCTACAATGAGCAGTTCTTC.

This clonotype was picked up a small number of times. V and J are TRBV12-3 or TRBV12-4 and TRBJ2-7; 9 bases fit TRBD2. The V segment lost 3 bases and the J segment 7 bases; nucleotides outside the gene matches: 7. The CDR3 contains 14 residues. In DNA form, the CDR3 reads TGTGCCAGCAGTTTGAGGATAGCGGGAGCGGAGCAGTACTTC. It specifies CASSLRIAGAEQYF.

The CDR3 DNA reads as TGTGCCAGCACCTCAGCCGGGGGCACCTACGAGCAGTACTTC. Translated: CASTSAGGTYEQYF. The V and J genes are TRBV7-9 and TRBJ2-7, with D perhaps being TRBD1 or TRBD2 (6 bases each). Germline CDR1 is SEHNR and CDR2 is FQNEAQ (reference sequence). This CDR3 is built from 14 residues. The V and J ends lost 7 bases and 2 bases respectively, with 15 bases between them.

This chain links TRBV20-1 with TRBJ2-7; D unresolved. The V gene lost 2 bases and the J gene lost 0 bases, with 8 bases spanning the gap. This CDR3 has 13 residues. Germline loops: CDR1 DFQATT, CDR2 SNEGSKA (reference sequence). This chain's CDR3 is CSARLGYSYEQYF. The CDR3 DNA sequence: TGCAGTGCTAGATTGGGATACTCCTACGAGCAGTACTTC.

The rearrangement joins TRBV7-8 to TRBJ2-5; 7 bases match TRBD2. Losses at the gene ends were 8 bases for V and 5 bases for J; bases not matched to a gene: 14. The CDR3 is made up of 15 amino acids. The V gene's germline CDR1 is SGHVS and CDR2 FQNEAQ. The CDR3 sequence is CASSPLVGGRETQYF. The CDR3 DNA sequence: TGTGCCAGCTCTCCACTCGTGGGAGGGCGGGAGACCCAGTACTTC.

CDR3 sequence (DNA): TGCAGTGCTAGCGCGTCTAGCGGGGACACAGATACGCAGTATTTT. This gives the protein CSASASSGDTDTQYF. The gene calls are TRBV20-1 and TRBJ2-3, with 9 bases aligning to TRBD2. CDR3 length: 15 residues. In germline, CDR1 is DFQATT, CDR2 SNEGSKA (reference sequence). Trimming removed 3 bases from V and 2 bases from J; junction bases left unmatched: 6.

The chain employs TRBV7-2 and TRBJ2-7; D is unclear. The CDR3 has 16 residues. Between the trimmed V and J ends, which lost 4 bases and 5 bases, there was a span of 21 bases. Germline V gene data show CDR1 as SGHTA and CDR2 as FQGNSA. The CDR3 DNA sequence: TGTGCCAGCAGCTCCCTAGGTCTCCTACGTTCCGACGAGCAGTACTTC. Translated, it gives CASSSLGLLRSDEQYF. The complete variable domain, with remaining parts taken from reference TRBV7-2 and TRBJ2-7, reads GAGVSQSPSNKVTEKGKDVELRCDPISGHTALYWYRQSLGQGLEFLIYFQGNSAPDKSGLPSDRFSAERTGGSVSTLTIQRTQQEDSAVYLCASSSLGLLRSDEQYFGPGTRLTVT.

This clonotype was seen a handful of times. The CDR3 protein is CSASVGPYGYTF. CDR3 bases: TGCAGTGCTAGCGTGGGTCCCTATGGCTACACCTTC. This chain links TRBV20-1 with TRBJ1-2, with D hard to call. The germline gives CDR1 DFQATT, CDR2 SNEGSKA (reference sequence). Trimming removed 3 bases from V and 4 bases from J, with 9 bases in between. The CDR3 length is 12 residues.

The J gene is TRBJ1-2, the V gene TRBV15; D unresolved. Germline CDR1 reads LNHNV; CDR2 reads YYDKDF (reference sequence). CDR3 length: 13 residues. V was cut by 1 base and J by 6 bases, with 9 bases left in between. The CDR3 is CATSRVDDHGYTF. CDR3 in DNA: TGTGCCACCAGCAGAGTAGACGATCATGGCTACACCTTC. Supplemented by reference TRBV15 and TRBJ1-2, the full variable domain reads DAMVIQNPRYQVTQFGKPVTLSCSQTLNHNVMYWYQQKSSQAPKLLFHYYDKDFNNEADTPDNFQSRRPNTSFCFLDIRSPGLGDTAMYLCATSRVDDHGYTFGSGTRLTVV.

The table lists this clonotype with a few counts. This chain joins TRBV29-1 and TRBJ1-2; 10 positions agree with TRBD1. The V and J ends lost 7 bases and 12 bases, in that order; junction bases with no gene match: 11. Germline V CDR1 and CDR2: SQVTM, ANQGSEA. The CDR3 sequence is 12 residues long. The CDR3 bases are TGCAGCGCCGCCGGGACAGGGGTTCTCCACACCTTC. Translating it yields CSAAGTGVLHTF.

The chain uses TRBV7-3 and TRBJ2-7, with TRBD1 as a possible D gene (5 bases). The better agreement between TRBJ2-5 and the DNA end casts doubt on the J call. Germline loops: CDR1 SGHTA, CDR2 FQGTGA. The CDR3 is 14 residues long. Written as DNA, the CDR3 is TGTGCCAGCAGCCCTACAGGATTACAAGAGACCCAGTACTTC. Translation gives CASSPTGLQETQYF.

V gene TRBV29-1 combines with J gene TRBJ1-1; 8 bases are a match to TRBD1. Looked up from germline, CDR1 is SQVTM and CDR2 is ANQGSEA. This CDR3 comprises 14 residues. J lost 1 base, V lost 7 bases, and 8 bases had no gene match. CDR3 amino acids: CSADRGKRNTEAFF. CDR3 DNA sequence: TGCAGCGCCGACAGGGGAAAAAGGAACACTGAAGCTTTCTTT.

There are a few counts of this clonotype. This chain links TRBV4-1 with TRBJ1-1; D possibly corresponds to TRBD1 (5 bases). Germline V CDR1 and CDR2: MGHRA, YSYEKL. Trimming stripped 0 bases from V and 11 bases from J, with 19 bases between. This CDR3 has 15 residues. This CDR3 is CASSQDSGTGTGAFF. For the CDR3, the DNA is TGCGCCAGCAGCCAAGATTCGGGCACCGGGACTGGGGCTTTCTTT.

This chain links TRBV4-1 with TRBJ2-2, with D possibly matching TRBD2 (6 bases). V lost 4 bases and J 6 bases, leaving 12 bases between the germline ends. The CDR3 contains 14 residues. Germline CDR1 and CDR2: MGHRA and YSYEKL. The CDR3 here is CASSREDGSGELFF. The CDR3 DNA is TGCGCCAGCAGCCGGGAGGACGGGTCCGGGGAGCTGTTTTTT.

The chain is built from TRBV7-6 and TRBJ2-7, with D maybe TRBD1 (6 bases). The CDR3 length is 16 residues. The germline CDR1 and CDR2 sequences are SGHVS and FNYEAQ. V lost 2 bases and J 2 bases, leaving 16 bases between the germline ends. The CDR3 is CASSLRSGAGTYEQYF. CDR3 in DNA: TGTGCCAGCAGCTTACGTTCAGGGGCCGGGACCTACGAGCAGTACTTC. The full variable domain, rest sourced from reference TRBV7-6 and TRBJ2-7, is GAGVSQSPRYKVTKRGQDVALRCDPISGHVSLYWYRQALGQGPEFLTYFNYEAQQDKSGLPNDRFSAERPEGSISTLTIQRTEQRDSAMYRCASSLRSGAGTYEQYFGPGTRLTVT.

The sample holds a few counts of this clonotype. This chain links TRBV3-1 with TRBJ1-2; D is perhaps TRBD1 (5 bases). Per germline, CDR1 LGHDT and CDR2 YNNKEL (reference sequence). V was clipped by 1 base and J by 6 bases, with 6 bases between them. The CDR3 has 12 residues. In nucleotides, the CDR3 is TGTGCCAGCAGCCAAGGGGGCAATGGCTACACCTTC. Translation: CASSQGGNGYTF.

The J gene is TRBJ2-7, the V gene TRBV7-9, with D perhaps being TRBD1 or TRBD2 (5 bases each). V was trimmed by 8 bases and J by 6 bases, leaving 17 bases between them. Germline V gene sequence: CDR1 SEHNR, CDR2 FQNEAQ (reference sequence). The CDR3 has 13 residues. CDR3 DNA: TGTGCCAGCCCGGGAAGGGGACGCATCGAGCAGTACTTC. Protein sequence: CASPGRGRIEQYF.

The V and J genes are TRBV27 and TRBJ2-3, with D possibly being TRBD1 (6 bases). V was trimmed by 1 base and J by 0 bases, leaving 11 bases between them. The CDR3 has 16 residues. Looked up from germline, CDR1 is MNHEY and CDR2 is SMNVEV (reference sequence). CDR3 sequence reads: CASSLFGTQSTDTQYF. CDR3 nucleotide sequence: TGTGCCAGCAGTTTATTCGGGACACAAAGCACAGATACGCAGTATTTT.

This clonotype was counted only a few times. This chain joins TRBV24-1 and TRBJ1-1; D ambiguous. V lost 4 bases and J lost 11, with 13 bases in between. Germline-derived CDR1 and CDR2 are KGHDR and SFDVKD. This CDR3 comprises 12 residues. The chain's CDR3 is CATSERAGRAFF. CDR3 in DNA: TGTGCCACCAGTGAGAGGGCCGGACGGGCTTTCTTT.